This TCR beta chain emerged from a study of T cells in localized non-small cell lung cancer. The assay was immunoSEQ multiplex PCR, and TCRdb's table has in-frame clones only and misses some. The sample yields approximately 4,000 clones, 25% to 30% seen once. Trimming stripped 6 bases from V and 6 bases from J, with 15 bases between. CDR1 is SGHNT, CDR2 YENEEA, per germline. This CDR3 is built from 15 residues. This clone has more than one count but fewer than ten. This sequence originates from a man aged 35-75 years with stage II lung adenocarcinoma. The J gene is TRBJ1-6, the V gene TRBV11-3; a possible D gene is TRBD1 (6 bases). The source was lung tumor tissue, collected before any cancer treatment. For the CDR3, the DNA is TGTGCCAGCAGGGGGGGGCTCGGTCTTAATTCACCCCTCCACTTT. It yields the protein CASRGGLGLNSPLHF.